A selection of T cell receptor beta chains follows, all from one sample in a study of blood T cell repertoires in COVID-19. The protocol was immunoSEQ multiplex PCR, while the TCRdb copy is restricted to in-frame clones and leaves out a portion. The data hold roughly 60,000 clones, with 85% observed a single time. Sample: peripheral blood. Receptor source: a human donor in a cohort sampled during active COVID-19. The CDR3 runs from the conserved cysteine through the conserved F or W. Fields, in order: CDR3 DNA, CDR3 protein, clone size, CDR3 length, D gene, J gene, V gene. A D gene is named only where the DNA matches it firmly. Rows may omit the clone size; those that give it use once, few, many or a size class.

CDR3nt: TGTGCCACCGTGCCAGGGGGCTCCTACGAGCAGTACTTC
CDR3aa: CATVPGGSYEQYF
abundance: -
len: 13
d_gene: TRBD1
j_gene: TRBJ2-7
v_gene: TRBV10-3

CDR3nt: TGTGCCAGTAGGGACAGAGACCTTAAGAATGAGCAGTTCTTC
CDR3aa: CASRDRDLKNEQFF
abundance: once
len: 14
d_gene: -
j_gene: TRBJ2-1
v_gene: TRBV19

CDR3nt: TGTGCCAGCAGGGCCTCGGGAGGCTCTGGAAACACCATATATTTT
CDR3aa: CASRASGGSGNTIYF
abundance: -
len: 15
d_gene: -
j_gene: TRBJ1-3
v_gene: TRBV28

CDR3nt: TGTGCCAGCAGCCTTAATAGCGGGAGGGCCGGGGAGAACAATGAGCAGTTCTTC
CDR3aa: CASSLNSGRAGENNEQFF
abundance: -
len: 18
d_gene: TRBD2
j_gene: TRBJ2-1
v_gene: TRBV9

CDR3nt: TGTGCCAGCAGCCGGCTAGGACAGTCGATATTCTTT
CDR3aa: CASSRLGQSIFF
abundance: -
len: 12
d_gene: -
j_gene: TRBJ1-1
v_gene: TRBV7-9

CDR3nt: TGTGCCAGCAGCCCCCGGGGGGTAGCTGGGGCCAACGTCCTGACTTTC
CDR3aa: CASSPRGVAGANVLTF
abundance: -
len: 16
d_gene: TRBD2
j_gene: TRBJ2-6
v_gene: TRBV7-8

CDR3nt: TGTGCCAGCAGTCTCAGGGGTGGAAGCACAGATACGCAGTATTTT
CDR3aa: CASSLRGGSTDTQYF
abundance: -
len: 15
d_gene: -
j_gene: TRBJ2-3
v_gene: TRBV28

CDR3nt: TGTGCTAGCAGCCTACAGTGGTCAGAGACCCAGTACTTC
CDR3aa: CASSLQWSETQYF
abundance: -
len: 13
d_gene: -
j_gene: TRBJ2-5
v_gene: TRBV7-7

CDR3nt: TGTGCCAGCAGCCAAGGGCTAGCGGACTACAATGAGCAGTTCTTC
CDR3aa: CASSQGLADYNEQFF
abundance: -
len: 15
d_gene: TRBD2
j_gene: TRBJ2-1
v_gene: TRBV6-2/TRBV6-3

CDR3nt: TGTGCCAGCAGCCCCGGACAGTCTGCGATCTACGAGCAGTACTTC
CDR3aa: CASSPGQSAIYEQYF
abundance: once
len: 15
d_gene: -
j_gene: TRBJ2-7
v_gene: TRBV7-2

CDR3nt: TGCGCCAGCAGCCTACAGGTGGGGGTGACTAGCGGCGACTCCTACGAGCAGTACTTC
CDR3aa: CASSLQVGVTSGDSYEQYF
abundance: -
len: 19
d_gene: TRBD2
j_gene: TRBJ2-7
v_gene: TRBV4-3

CDR3nt: TGTGCCAGCAGCCCCGGGGTGGGGGGGAGTGGTGAGCAGTTCTTC
CDR3aa: CASSPGVGGSGEQFF
abundance: -
len: 15
d_gene: TRBD2
j_gene: TRBJ2-1
v_gene: TRBV3-1/TRBV3-2

CDR3nt: TGTGCCAGCAGTGAATATGGGACAGGGAAGGAAAAACTGTTTTTT
CDR3aa: CASSEYGTGKEKLFF
abundance: -
len: 15
d_gene: TRBD1
j_gene: TRBJ1-4
v_gene: TRBV25-1

CDR3nt: TGTGCCAGCAGCGCGAGACTAGCGGGGGACAATGAGCAGTTCTTC
CDR3aa: CASSARLAGDNEQFF
abundance: once
len: 15
d_gene: TRBD2
j_gene: TRBJ2-1
v_gene: TRBV9

CDR3nt: TGTGCCAGCAGTTACCGGACAGGGAGTAACAATCAGCCCCAGCATTTT
CDR3aa: CASSYRTGSNNQPQHF
abundance: once
len: 16
d_gene: TRBD1
j_gene: TRBJ1-5
v_gene: TRBV6-2/TRBV6-3

CDR3nt: TGTGCCAGCAGCGTAGTAGCGGATCGCACAGATACGCAGTATTTT
CDR3aa: CASSVVADRTDTQYF
abundance: -
len: 15
d_gene: -
j_gene: TRBJ2-3
v_gene: TRBV9

CDR3nt: TGTGCCAGCAGCATAACAGGGGTAGAGACCCAGTACTTC
CDR3aa: CASSITGVETQYF
abundance: -
len: 13
d_gene: TRBD1
j_gene: TRBJ2-5
v_gene: TRBV5-6

CDR3nt: TGTGCCAGCAGCTTAGACAGGGCTGGAAACACCATATATTTT
CDR3aa: CASSLDRAGNTIYF
abundance: -
len: 14
d_gene: -
j_gene: TRBJ1-3
v_gene: TRBV11-2

CDR3nt: TGTGCCAGTAGTGGCCGGGACAGGGGGGCGACAAGTGAAAAACTGTTTTTT
CDR3aa: CASSGRDRGATSEKLFF
abundance: -
len: 17
d_gene: TRBD1
j_gene: TRBJ1-4
v_gene: TRBV19

CDR3nt: TGTGCCAGCAGCTTAAGGACAGGGGAGCAGTACTTC
CDR3aa: CASSLRTGEQYF
abundance: -
len: 12
d_gene: TRBD1
j_gene: TRBJ2-7
v_gene: TRBV7-6

CDR3nt: TGTGCCAGCAGCATGACAGGACTTAGCAATCAGCCCCAGCATTTT
CDR3aa: CASSMTGLSNQPQHF
abundance: -
len: 15
d_gene: -
j_gene: TRBJ1-5
v_gene: TRBV6-6

CDR3nt: TGTGCCAGCAGACCTATTCGGACTAGCGGGAGGGACGAGCAGTACTTC
CDR3aa: CASRPIRTSGRDEQYF
abundance: -
len: 16
d_gene: TRBD2
j_gene: TRBJ2-7
v_gene: TRBV6-6

CDR3nt: TGTGCCAGCAGCTTAGATGGACAGGGGGCGAACAATGAGCAGTTCTTC
CDR3aa: CASSLDGQGANNEQFF
abundance: -
len: 16
d_gene: TRBD1
j_gene: TRBJ2-1
v_gene: TRBV11-3

CDR3nt: TGTGCCAGCAGCTTAGACAGCACTAACTATGGCTACACCTTC
CDR3aa: CASSLDSTNYGYTF
abundance: -
len: 14
d_gene: -
j_gene: TRBJ1-2
v_gene: TRBV7-2

CDR3nt: TGTGCCAGCAGCCTCTCCAGGGGGCTAAGCACTGAAGCTTTCTTT
CDR3aa: CASSLSRGLSTEAFF
abundance: once
len: 15
d_gene: TRBD1
j_gene: TRBJ1-1
v_gene: TRBV7-2

CDR3nt: TGTGCCAGCAGTGAAGAAGAAGGGGGCGGCCGGGGGCAGTTTGGCTACACCTTC
CDR3aa: CASSEEEGGGRGQFGYTF
abundance: -
len: 18
d_gene: TRBD1
j_gene: TRBJ1-2
v_gene: TRBV6-1

CDR3nt: TGTGCCAGCAGCCAAGGAGAGATCACCATATATTTT
CDR3aa: CASSQGEITIYF
abundance: -
len: 12
d_gene: -
j_gene: TRBJ1-3
v_gene: TRBV3-1/TRBV3-2

CDR3nt: TGTGCCAGCAGCGGTTCCCGGCTTGGCGGTAGCTCCTACAATGAGCAGTTCTTC
CDR3aa: CASSGSRLGGSSYNEQFF
abundance: -
len: 18
d_gene: -
j_gene: TRBJ2-1
v_gene: TRBV9

CDR3nt: TGTGCCAGCAGTCCCGACAGGGTTTGGTCACCCCTCCACTTT
CDR3aa: CASSPDRVWSPLHF
abundance: -
len: 14
d_gene: TRBD1
j_gene: TRBJ1-6
v_gene: TRBV27

CDR3nt: TGTGCCAGCAGTGGGGGACTAGCGGAATTTTACAATGAGCAGTTCTTC
CDR3aa: CASSGGLAEFYNEQFF
abundance: -
len: 16
d_gene: TRBD2
j_gene: TRBJ2-1
v_gene: TRBV27

CDR3nt: TGTGCCAGCAGTTTAGGACAGGGAGTCTCTGGGGCCAACGTCCTGACTTTC
CDR3aa: CASSLGQGVSGANVLTF
abundance: -
len: 17
d_gene: TRBD1
j_gene: TRBJ2-6
v_gene: TRBV28

CDR3nt: TGCAGCGTTGCAGGGGGCATGGGCAATGAGCAGTTCTTC
CDR3aa: CSVAGGMGNEQFF
abundance: -
len: 13
d_gene: TRBD1
j_gene: TRBJ2-1
v_gene: TRBV29-1

CDR3nt: TGTGCCAGCTCACCCGACAGGCCCTCCTACAATGAGCAGTTCTTC
CDR3aa: CASSPDRPSYNEQFF
abundance: -
len: 15
d_gene: -
j_gene: TRBJ2-1
v_gene: TRBV18